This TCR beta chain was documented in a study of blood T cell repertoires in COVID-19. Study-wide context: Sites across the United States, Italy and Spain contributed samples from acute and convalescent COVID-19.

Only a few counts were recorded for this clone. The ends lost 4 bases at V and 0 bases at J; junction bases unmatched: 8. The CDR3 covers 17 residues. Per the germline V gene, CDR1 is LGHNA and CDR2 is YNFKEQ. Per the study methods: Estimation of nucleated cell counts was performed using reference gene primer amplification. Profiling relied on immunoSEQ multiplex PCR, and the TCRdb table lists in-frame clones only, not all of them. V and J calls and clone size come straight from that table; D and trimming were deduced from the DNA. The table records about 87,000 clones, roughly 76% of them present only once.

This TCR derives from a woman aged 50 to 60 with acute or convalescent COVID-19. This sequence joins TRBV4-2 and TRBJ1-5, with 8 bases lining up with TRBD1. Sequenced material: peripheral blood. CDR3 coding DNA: TGTGCCAGCAGCCTGTCCGGGACAGGATATAGCAATCAGCCCCAGCATTTT. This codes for CASSLSGTGYSNQPQHF.